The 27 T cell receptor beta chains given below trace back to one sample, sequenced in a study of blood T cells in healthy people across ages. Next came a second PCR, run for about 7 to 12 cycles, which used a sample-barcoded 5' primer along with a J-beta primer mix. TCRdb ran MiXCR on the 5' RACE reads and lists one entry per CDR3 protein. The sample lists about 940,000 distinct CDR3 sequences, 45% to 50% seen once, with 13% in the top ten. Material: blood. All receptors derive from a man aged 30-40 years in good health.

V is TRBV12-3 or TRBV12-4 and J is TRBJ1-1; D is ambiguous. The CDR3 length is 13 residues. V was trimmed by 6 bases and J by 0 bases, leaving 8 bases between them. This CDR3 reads CASSRLMNTEAFF. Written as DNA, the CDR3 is TGTGCCAGCAGCCGCCTGATGAACACTGAAGCTTTCTTT.

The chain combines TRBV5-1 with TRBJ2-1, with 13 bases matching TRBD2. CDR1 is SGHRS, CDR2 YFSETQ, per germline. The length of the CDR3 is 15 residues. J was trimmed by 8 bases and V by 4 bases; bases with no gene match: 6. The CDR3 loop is CASSVGTSGEDEQFF. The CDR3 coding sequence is TGCGCCAGCAGCGTCGGGACTAGCGGGGAAGATGAGCAGTTCTTC.

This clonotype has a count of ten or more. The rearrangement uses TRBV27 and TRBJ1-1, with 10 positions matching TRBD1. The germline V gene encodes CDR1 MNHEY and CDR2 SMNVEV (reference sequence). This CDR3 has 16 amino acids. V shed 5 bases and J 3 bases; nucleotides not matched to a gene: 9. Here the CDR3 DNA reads TGTGCCAGCAGTGAGCAGACAGGGGGCGGGGACACTGAAGCTTTCTTT. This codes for CASSEQTGGGDTEAFF.

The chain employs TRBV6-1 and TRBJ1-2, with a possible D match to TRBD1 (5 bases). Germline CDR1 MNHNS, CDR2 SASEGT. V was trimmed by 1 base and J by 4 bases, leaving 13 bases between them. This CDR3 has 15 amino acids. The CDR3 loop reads CASSEGAGNIYGYTF. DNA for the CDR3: TGTGCCAGCAGTGAAGGGGCAGGGAACATCTATGGCTACACCTTC.

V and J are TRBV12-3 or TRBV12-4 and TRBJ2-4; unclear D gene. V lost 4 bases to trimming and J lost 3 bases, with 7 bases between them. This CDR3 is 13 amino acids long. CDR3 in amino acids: CASSSGLKNIQYF. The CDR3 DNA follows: TGTGCCAGCAGTTCGGGCCTCAAAAACATTCAGTACTTC.

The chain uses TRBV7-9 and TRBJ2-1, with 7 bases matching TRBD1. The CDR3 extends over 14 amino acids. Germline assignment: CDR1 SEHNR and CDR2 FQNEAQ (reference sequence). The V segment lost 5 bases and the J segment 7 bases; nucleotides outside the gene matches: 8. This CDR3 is CASSPRDSWNEQFF. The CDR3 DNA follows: TGTGCCAGCAGCCCTCGGGACAGCTGGAATGAGCAGTTCTTC.

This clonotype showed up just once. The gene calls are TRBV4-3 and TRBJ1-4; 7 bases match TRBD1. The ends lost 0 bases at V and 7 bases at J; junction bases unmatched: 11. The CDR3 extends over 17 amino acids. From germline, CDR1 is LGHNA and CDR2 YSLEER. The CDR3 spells CASSQDIGDRASEKLFF. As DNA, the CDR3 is TGCGCCAGCAGCCAAGATATCGGAGACAGGGCTAGTGAAAAACTGTTTTTT.

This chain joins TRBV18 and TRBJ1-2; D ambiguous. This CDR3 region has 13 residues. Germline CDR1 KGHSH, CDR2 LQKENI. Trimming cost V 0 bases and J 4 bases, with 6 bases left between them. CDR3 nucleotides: TGTGCCAGCTCACCACCCCAAAGCTATGGCTACACCTTC. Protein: CASSPPQSYGYTF.

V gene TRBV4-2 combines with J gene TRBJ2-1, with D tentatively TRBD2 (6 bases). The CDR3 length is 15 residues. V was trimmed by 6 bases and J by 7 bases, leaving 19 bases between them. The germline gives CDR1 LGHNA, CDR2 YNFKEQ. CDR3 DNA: TGTGCCAGCAGTCGAGACCGGAGGGACGCAAATGAGCAGTTCTTC. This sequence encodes CASSRDRRDANEQFF.

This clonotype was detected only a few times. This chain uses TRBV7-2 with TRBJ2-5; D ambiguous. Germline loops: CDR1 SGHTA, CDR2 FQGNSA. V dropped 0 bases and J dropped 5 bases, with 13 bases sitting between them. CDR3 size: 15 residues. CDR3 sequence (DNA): TGTGCCAGCAGCTTAGCTGTCTCTGGGTTGGAGACCCAGTACTTC. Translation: CASSLAVSGLETQYF.

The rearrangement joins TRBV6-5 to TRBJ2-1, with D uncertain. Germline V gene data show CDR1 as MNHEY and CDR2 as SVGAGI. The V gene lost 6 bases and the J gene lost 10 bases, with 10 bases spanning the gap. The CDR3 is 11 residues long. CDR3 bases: TGTGCCAGCAGCGAGGAAGGGGAGCAGTTCTTC. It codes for CASSEEGEQFF.

CDR3 DNA: TGTGCCTGGACCTGGGGGGAGAACACTGAAGCTTTCTTT. Encoded protein: CAWTWGENTEAFF. The rearrangement joins TRBV30 to TRBJ1-1; the D gene is possibly TRBD1 (5 bases). Deletions cut 4 bases from V and 1 base from J, with 10 bases between. The CDR3 has 13 residues. Germline loops: CDR1 GTSNPN, CDR2 SVGIG (reference sequence).

The CDR3 region is CASSSRGLAVQETQYF. CDR3 nucleotide sequence: TGTGCCAGCAGTTCCCGGGGACTAGCGGTACAAGAGACCCAGTACTTC. The V and J genes are TRBV6-5 and TRBJ2-5; 11 positions agree with TRBD2. This CDR3 has 16 amino acids. Looked up from germline, CDR1 is MNHEY and CDR2 is SVGAGI. V shed 4 bases and J 2 bases; nucleotides not matched to a gene: 6.

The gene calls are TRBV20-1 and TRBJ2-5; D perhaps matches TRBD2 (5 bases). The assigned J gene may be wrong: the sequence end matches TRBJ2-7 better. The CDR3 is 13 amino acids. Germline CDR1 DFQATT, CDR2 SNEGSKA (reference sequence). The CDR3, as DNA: TGCAGTGCCATTACGGACCGGGGCTACGAGCAGTACTTC. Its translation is CSAITDRGYEQYF.

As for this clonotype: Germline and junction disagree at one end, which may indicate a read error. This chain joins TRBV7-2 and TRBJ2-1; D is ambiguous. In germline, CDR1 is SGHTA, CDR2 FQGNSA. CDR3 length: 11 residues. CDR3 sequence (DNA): TGTGCCATCAGCTCGGGTCTGCAGCAGTTCTTC. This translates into CAISSGLQQFF.

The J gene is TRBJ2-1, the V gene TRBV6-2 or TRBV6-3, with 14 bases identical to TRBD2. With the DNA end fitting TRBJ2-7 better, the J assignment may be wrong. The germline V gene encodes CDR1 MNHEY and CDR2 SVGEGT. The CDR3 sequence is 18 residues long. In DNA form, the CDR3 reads TGTGCCAGCAGCCCCGGGACTAGCGGGGGCTTTACCTACAATGAGCAGTACTTC. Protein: CASSPGTSGGFTYNEQYF.

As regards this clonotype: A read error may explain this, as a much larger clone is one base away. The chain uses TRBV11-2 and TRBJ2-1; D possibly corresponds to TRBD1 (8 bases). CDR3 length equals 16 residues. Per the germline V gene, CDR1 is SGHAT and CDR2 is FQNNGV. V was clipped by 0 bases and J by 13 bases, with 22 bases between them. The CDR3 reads CASSLDHRGGSETQFF. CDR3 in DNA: TGTGCCAGCAGCTTAGACCACAGGGGGGGATCAGAGACCCAGTTCTTC.

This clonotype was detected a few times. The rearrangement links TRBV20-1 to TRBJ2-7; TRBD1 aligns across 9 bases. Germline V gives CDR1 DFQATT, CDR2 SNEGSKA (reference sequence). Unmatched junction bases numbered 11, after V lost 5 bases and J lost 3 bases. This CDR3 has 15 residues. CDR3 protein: CSARIPGQGNYEQYF. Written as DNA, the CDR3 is TGCAGTGCTCGTATACCGGGACAGGGTAACTACGAGCAGTACTTC.

CDR3 in amino acids: CASSLGQGLRNEQFF. Written as DNA, the CDR3 is TGTGCCAGCAGCTTAGGACAGGGGTTGAGGAATGAGCAGTTCTTC. The chain carries TRBV7-2 and TRBJ2-1; 8 bases are shared with TRBD1. Germline CDR1 SGHTA, CDR2 FQGNSA. There are 15 residues in the CDR3. The V gene end was trimmed by 1 base and the J gene end by 7 bases; junction bases not matched to a gene: 6.

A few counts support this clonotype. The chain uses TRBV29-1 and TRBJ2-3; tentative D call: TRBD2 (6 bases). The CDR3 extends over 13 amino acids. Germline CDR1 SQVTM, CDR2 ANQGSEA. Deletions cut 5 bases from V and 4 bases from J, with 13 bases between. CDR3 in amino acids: CSVYGGGPDTQYF. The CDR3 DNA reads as TGCAGCGTTTACGGGGGAGGCCCAGATACGCAGTATTTT.

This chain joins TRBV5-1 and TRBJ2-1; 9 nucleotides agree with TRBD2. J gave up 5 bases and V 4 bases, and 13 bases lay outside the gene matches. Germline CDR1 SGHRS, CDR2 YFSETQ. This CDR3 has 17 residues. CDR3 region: CASSIKPGLAEHNEQFF. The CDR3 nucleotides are TGCGCCAGCAGCATAAAACCGGGACTAGCTGAACACAATGAGCAGTTCTTC.

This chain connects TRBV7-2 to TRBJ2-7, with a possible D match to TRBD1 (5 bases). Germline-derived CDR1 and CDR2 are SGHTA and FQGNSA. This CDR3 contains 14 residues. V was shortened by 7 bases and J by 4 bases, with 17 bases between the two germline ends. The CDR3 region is CASIPPRESYEQYF. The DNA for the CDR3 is TGTGCCAGCATCCCACCCAGGGAATCTTACGAGCAGTACTTC.

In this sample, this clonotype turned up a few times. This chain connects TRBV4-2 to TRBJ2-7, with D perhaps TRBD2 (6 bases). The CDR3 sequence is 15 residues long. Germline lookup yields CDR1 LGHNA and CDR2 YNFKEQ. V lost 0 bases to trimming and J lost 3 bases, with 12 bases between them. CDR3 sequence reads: CASSQDPAGSYEQYF. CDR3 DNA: TGTGCCAGCAGCCAAGATCCTGCGGGAAGCTACGAGCAGTACTTC.

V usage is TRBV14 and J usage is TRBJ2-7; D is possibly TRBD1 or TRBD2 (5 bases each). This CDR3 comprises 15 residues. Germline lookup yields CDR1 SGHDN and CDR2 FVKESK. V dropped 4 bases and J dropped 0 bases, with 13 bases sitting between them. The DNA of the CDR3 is TGTGCCAGCAGCCCCAAACCGGGACCCTCCTACGAGCAGTACTTC. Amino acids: CASSPKPGPSYEQYF.

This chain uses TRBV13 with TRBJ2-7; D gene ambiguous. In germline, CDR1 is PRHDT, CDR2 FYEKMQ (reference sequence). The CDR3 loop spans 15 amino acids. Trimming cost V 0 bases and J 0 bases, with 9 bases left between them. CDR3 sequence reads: CASSLGPGSSYEQYF. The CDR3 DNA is TGTGCCAGCAGCTTAGGGCCAGGCAGCTCCTACGAGCAGTACTTC.

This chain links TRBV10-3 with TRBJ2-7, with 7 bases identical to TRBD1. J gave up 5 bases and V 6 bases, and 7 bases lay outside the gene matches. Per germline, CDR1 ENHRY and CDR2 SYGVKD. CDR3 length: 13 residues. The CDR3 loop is CAISRQGTDEQYF. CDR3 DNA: TGTGCCATCAGCCGACAGGGTACAGACGAGCAGTACTTC.

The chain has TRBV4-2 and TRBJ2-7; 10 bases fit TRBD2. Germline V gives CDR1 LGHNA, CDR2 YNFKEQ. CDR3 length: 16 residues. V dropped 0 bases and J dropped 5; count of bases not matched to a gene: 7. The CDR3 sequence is CASSQDGAGGPNEQYF. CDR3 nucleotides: TGTGCCAGCAGCCAAGATGGAGCGGGGGGGCCTAACGAGCAGTACTTC.